This T cell receptor beta chain originates from a study of identical twins. TCRdb re-called the 5' RACE reads through MiXCR, storing one row per CDR3 protein. The sample includes a few hundred thousand distinct CDR3 sequences, roughly 15% of them seen just once. CDR1 is SGHRS, CDR2 YFSETQ, per germline. Trimming removed 3 bases at V and 0 bases at J, with 15 bases between. CDR3 length: 17 residues. The same specimen was also included in a second study, on yellow fever vaccine responses in identical twins.

The sequenced material came from CD4+ T cells sorted from blood. The chain couples TRBV5-1 to TRBJ2-2; D tentatively fits TRBD1 or TRBD2 (5 bases each). The clonotype originates from a woman between 18 and 30 years old in good health. The CDR3 DNA follows: TGCGCCAGCAGCTCCTACCCGGGACGGTCGAACACCGGGGAGCTGTTTTTT. It translates to CASSSYPGRSNTGELFF.